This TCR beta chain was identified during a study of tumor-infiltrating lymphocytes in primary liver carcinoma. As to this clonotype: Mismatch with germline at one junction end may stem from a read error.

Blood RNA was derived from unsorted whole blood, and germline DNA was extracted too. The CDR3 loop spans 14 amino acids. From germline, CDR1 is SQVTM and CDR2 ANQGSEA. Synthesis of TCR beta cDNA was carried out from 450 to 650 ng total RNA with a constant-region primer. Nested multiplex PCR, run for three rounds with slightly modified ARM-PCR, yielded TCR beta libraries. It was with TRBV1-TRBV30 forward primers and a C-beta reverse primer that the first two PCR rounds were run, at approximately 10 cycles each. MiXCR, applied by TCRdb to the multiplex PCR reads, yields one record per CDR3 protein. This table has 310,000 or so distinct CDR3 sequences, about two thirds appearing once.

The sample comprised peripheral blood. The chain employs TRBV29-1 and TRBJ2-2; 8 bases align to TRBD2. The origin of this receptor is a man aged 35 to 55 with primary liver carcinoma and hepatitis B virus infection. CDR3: CSVDGGVNTGELFF. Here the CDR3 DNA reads TGTAGCGTTGACGGGGGGGTGAACACCGGGGAGCTGTTTTTT.